This T cell receptor (beta chain) derives from a study of blood T cell repertoires in COVID-19. For the study at large: COVID-19 samples from acute and convalescent phases originated in the United States, Italy and Spain. Sources were T cells, B-cell-depleted T cells, or PBMCs; the material itself was cDNA or gDNA.

V lost 11 bases, J lost 2 bases, and 5 bases stayed unmatched. CDR3 length: 13 residues. Germline lookup yields CDR1 ENHRY and CDR2 SYGVKD. Authors' analysis steps: How many nucleated cells were present was estimated from reference gene primer amplification. Only in-frame clones appear in the TCRdb table, and some are missing; sequencing was by immunoSEQ multiplex PCR. The D gene and trimming were derived from the DNA, and the V and J assignments and clone size from that table. The sample contains under 250,000 clones, roughly four fifths of which appear only once. The V and J genes are TRBV10-3 and TRBJ1-1, with 10 bases aligning to TRBD1. The sequencing input was peripheral blood. This TCR was sampled from a woman aged 55-70 years with acute or convalescent COVID-19. The chain's CDR3 is CASRTGGNTEAFF. DNA for the CDR3: TGTGCCTCACGGACAGGGGGAAACACTGAAGCTTTCTTT.